This T cell receptor beta chain was found in a study of shared clonotypes between healthy human individuals. J gave up 3 bases and V 4 bases, and 3 bases lay outside the gene matches. Germline assignment: CDR1 SGHDN and CDR2 FVKESK. The CDR3 extends over 16 amino acids. There were no recent acute infections or vaccinations among the donors, who were healthy HIV-negative adults. General study results and limits: Blood was the only sampled material, and tissue repertoires likely differ.

Samples underwent the assay at deep level. Measured with immunoSEQ multiplex PCR; TCRdb has only the in-frame clones, and not every one. This table holds 2.3 million or so clones, approximately 95% found once. Concerning this clone itself: What it binds is not known.

This rearrangement joins TRBV14 to TRBJ2-3; 14 nucleotides match TRBD2. The sequencing sample was made of naive CD4+ T cells from PBMCs. Subset: CD45RA+ positively selected. This TCR derives from a man aged 18 to 30 in good health. Some clones in this sample may be carry-over from other donors' samples. CDR3 region: CASSRLAGGLTDTQYF. CDR3 bases: TGTGCCAGCAGCCGACTAGCGGGAGGGTTGACAGATACGCAGTATTTT.